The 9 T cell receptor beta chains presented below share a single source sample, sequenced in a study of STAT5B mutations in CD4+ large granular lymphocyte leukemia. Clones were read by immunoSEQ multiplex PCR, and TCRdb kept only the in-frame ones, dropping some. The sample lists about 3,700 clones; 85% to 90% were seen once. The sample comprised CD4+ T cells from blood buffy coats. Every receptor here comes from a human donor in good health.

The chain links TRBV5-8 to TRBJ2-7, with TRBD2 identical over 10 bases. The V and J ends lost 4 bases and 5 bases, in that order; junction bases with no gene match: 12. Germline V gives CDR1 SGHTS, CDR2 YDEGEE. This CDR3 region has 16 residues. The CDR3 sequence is CASSIELAGFDDEQYF. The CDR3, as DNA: TGTGCCAGCAGCATAGAACTAGCGGGATTCGACGACGAGCAGTACTTC.

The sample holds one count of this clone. The DNA for the CDR3 is TGTGCCAGCAGCTTAAACTTTGTACGGACTAGCGGGTACGAGCAGTACTTC. Amino acids: CASSLNFVRTSGYEQYF. V gene TRBV7-2 combines with J gene TRBJ2-7, with TRBD2 matching over 11 bases. The germline gives CDR1 SGHTA, CDR2 FQGNSA. The CDR3 is made up of 17 amino acids. With V trimmed by 2 bases and J by 4 bases, 10 bases remained unmatched.

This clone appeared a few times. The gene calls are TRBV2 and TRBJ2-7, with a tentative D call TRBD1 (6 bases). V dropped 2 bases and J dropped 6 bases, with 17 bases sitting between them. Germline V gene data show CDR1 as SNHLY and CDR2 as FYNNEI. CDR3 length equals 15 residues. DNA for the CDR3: TGTGCCAGCAGTGAATTCCGCGACAGGAAGCTCGAGCAGTACTTC. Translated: CASSEFRDRKLEQYF.

The CDR3 region is CASSLPIRTGRVTNEKLFF. CDR3 sequence (DNA): TGTGCCAGCAGCTTACCGATCAGAACAGGGAGGGTGACTAATGAAAAACTGTTTTTT. V and J are TRBV7-2 and TRBJ1-4, with a possible D match to TRBD1 (6 bases). V lost 2 bases and J 2 bases, leaving 21 bases between the germline ends. The CDR3 runs 19 residues. The germline V gene encodes CDR1 SGHTA and CDR2 FQGNSA.

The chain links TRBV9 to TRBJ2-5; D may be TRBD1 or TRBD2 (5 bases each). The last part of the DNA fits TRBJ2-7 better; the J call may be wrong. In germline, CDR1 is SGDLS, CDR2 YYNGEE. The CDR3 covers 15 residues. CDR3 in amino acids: CASSPTTGTSYEQYF. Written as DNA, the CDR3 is TGTGCCAGCAGCCCAACAACCGGGACGAGCTACGAGCAGTACTTC.

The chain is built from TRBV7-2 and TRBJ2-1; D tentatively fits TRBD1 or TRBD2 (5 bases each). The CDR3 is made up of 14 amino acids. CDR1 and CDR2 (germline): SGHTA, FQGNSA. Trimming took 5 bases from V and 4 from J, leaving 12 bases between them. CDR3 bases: TGTGCCAGCAGCCGGGACGGCGCATACAATGAGCAGTTCTTC. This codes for CASSRDGAYNEQFF.

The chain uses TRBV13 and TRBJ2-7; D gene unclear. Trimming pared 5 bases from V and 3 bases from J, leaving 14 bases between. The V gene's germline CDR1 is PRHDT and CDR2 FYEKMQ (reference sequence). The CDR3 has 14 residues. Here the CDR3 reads CASSPRHSDYEQYF. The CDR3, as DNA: TGTGCCAGCAGCCCTAGACACTCAGACTACGAGCAGTACTTC.

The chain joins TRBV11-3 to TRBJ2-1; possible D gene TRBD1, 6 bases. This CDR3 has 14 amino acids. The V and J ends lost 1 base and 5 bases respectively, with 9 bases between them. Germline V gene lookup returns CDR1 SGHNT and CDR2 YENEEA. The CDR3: CASSLGRGNNEQFF. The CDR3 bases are TGTGCCAGCAGCTTAGGCAGGGGAAACAATGAGCAGTTCTTC.

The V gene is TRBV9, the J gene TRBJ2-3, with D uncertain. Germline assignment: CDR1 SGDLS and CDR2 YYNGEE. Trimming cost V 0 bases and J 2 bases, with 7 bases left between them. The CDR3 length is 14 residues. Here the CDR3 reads CASSVGSPTDTQYF. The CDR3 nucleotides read TGTGCCAGCAGCGTAGGATCTCCCACAGATACGCAGTATTTT.